The sequence of this T cell receptor beta chain was determined in a study of early T cells in non-severe SARS-CoV-2 infection. Points from the study as a whole: CD4 and private specificities were missed by VDJdb matching, which favored anti-spike CD8 responses.

Each single cDNA molecule received a unique molecular identifier. TCRdb reprocessed the 5' RACE reads with MiXCR, giving one entry per CDR3 protein. Of almost 65,000 distinct CDR3 sequences listed, less than 5.5% were seen once; the top ten hold roughly 5%. This clonotype was detected many times. Its specificity is not known. Trimming pared 5 bases from V and 4 bases from J, leaving 15 bases between. From germline, CDR1 is PRHDT and CDR2 FYEKMQ (reference sequence). This CDR3 comprises 14 residues. This receptor was obtained from an adult who was a healthcare worker with PCR-confirmed SARS-CoV-2 infection or an uninfected control (not recorded which). What was sequenced was whole blood. The chain couples TRBV13 to TRBJ2-7; D is unresolved. The CDR3 DNA reads TGTGCCAGCAGCCCCTCAGTGGGCTTATACGAGCAGTACTTC. It yields the protein CASSPSVGLYEQYF.